These 28 T cell receptor beta chains share one sample of origin, sequenced in a study of shared clonotypes between healthy human individuals. CD45RO-negative, CCR7-positively selected cells formed the naive CD8 fraction, excluding terminally differentiated effector memory CD45RA+ cells. The data were produced by immunoSEQ multiplex PCR, yet TCRdb's version contains in-frame clones alone and is incomplete. The sample records about 2,100,000 clones, about 93% being singletons. The sequenced material came from naive CD8+ T cells from PBMCs. The source is a man aged 18 to 29 in good health. Some clones in this sample may be carry-over from other donors' samples.

The chain recombines TRBV7-9 with TRBJ2-7; no clear D. Trimming pared 5 bases from V and 3 bases from J, leaving 8 bases between. The CDR3 is 12 amino acids. Germline CDR1 is SEHNR and CDR2 is FQNEAQ (reference sequence). CDR3 amino acids: CASSPFDYEQYF. The CDR3, as DNA: TGTGCCAGCAGCCCTTTTGACTACGAGCAGTACTTC.

The genes are TRBV5-5 and TRBJ2-7; D is unresolved. Germline loops: CDR1 SGHKS, CDR2 YYEKEE (reference sequence). The V gene lost 0 bases and the J gene lost 2 bases, with 12 bases spanning the gap. This CDR3 is 15 amino acids long. CDR3 amino acids: CASSLEGYNPYEQYF. The CDR3 nucleotides read TGTGCCAGCAGCTTGGAGGGCTATAACCCCTACGAGCAGTACTTC. Full variable domain (rest looked up from reference TRBV5-5 and TRBJ2-7): DAGVTQSPTHLIKTRGQQVTLRCSPISGHKSVSWYQQVLGQGPQFIFQYYEKEERGRGNFPDRFSARQFPNYSSELNVNALLLGDSALYLCASSLEGYNPYEQYFGPGTRLTVT.

The chain joins TRBV2 to TRBJ2-5; D gene unclear. The last part of the DNA fits TRBJ2-7 better; the J call may be wrong. Germline assignment: CDR1 SNHLY and CDR2 FYNNEI. The CDR3 is made up of 14 amino acids. The CDR3 here is CASRDHKYTYEQYF. CDR3 in DNA: TGTGCCAGCAGGGACCACAAGTATACCTACGAGCAGTACTTC.

The chain has TRBV6-4 and TRBJ2-1; 7 nucleotides agree with TRBD1. CDR3 length equals 14 residues. J gave up 6 bases and V 2 bases, and 4 bases lay outside the gene matches. Germline V CDR1 and CDR2: MRHNA, SNTAGT. This chain's CDR3 is CASSDGPGGNEQFF. In DNA form, the CDR3 reads TGTGCCAGCAGTGACGGCCCAGGGGGCAATGAGCAGTTCTTC.

V usage is TRBV29-1 and J usage is TRBJ1-3; D might be TRBD1 (5 bases). The length of the CDR3 is 13 residues. Germline V gene sequence: CDR1 SQVTM, CDR2 ANQGSEA. The V gene lost 1 base and the J gene lost 11 bases, with 15 bases spanning the gap. CDR3 in amino acids: CSVEVPGPKAIYF. The CDR3 coding sequence is TGCAGCGTTGAAGTCCCGGGGCCGAAGGCCATATATTTT.

This chain connects TRBV21-1 to TRBJ2-1; the D call of TRBD1 is as the table states it, not checked on the DNA. TRBV21-1 is assigned pseudogene status. The CDR3 has 14 amino acids. The CDR3 DNA follows: TGTGCCAGCAGCAAAACAGGGACCAACAATGAGCAGTTCTTC. It encodes CASSKTGTNNEQFF.

The chain is built from TRBV10-3 and TRBJ2-1; D gene unclear. The CDR3 sequence is 13 residues long. The germline V and J ends were trimmed by 2 bases and 5 bases, with 7 bases remaining between them. CDR1 is ENHRY and CDR2 is SYGVKD in the germline V gene. DNA of the CDR3: TGTGCCATCAGTGAGGTAGCCCACAATGAGCAGTTCTTC. It specifies CAISEVAHNEQFF.

V is TRBV19 and J is TRBJ1-5, with 10 bases that match TRBD1. Germline lookup yields CDR1 LNHDA and CDR2 SQIVND (reference sequence). With V trimmed by 5 bases and J by 9 bases, 13 bases remained unmatched. There are 16 residues in the CDR3. In DNA, the CDR3 is TGTGCCAGTAGTCTCATCAGGACAGGGGGACAAGGGCCCCAGCATTTT. It translates to CASSLIRTGGQGPQHF.

This clone was counted between two and nine times. This rearrangement joins TRBV7-9 to TRBJ1-1, with D tentatively TRBD1 (6 bases). Between the trimmed V and J ends, which lost 8 bases and 2 bases, there was a span of 12 bases. The CDR3 spans 13 residues. Looked up from germline, CDR1 is SEHNR and CDR2 is FQNEAQ (reference sequence). CDR3 region: CASDRRSNTEAFF. In DNA form, the CDR3 reads TGTGCCAGCGACAGGCGCTCTAACACTGAAGCTTTCTTT.

Concerning this clone: This may be a read error: a much more frequent sequence differs by one nucleotide. This chain connects TRBV2 to TRBJ2-5; no clear D gene. The DNA end favors TRBJ2-7, so the J call may be wrong. There are 11 residues in the CDR3. Germline CDR1 and CDR2: SNHLY and FYNNEI. CDR3 sequence reads: CASSDSYEQYF. The CDR3 nucleotides are TGTGCCAGCAGTGACTCCTACGAGCAGTACTTC.

The rearrangement joins TRBV7-2 to TRBJ2-4; unclear D gene. The length of the CDR3 is 16 residues. Germline lookup yields CDR1 SGHTA and CDR2 FQGNSA. The ends were cut back, 1 base at V and 7 bases at J, with 17 bases in the middle. The CDR3: CASSLDATVTQNIQYF. The DNA for the CDR3 is TGTGCCAGCAGCTTAGATGCCACGGTCACTCAGAACATTCAGTACTTC.

This chain joins TRBV6-5 and TRBJ2-2; D is ambiguous. V was shortened by 9 bases and J by 0 bases, with 11 bases between the two germline ends. Germline loops: CDR1 MNHEY, CDR2 SVGAGI. This CDR3 has 14 residues. CDR3 protein: CASSYIPNTGELFF. The CDR3, as DNA: TGTGCCAGTTCCTATATCCCGAACACCGGGGAGCTGTTTTTT.

The rearrangement links TRBV9 to TRBJ2-2, with D possibly TRBD1 on 7 matching bases. Germline CDR1 and CDR2: SGDLS and YYNGEE. The CDR3 has 13 residues. V lost 4 bases and J 9 bases, leaving 13 bases between the germline ends. The CDR3 sequence is CASSPGGTRELFF. CDR3 DNA sequence: TGTGCCAGCAGCCCAGGGGGGACCAGGGAGCTGTTTTTT. Based on the CDR3 plus reference TRBV9 and TRBJ2-2, the full variable domain is DSGVTQTPKHLITATGQRVTLRCSPRSGDLSVYWYQQSLDQGLQFLIQYYNGEERAKGNILERFSAQQFPDLHSELNLSSLELGDSALYFCASSPGGTRELFFGEGSRLTVL.

This clone turned up a few times. The rearrangement uses TRBV28 and TRBJ1-5; no firm D call. This CDR3 has 15 amino acids. Germline CDR1 reads MDHEN; CDR2 reads SYDVKM. V lost 6 bases and J lost 3, with 15 bases in between. The CDR3 coding sequence is TGTGCCAGCAGACCGCACAGTGGGCACAATCAGCCCCAGCATTTT. Encoded protein: CASRPHSGHNQPQHF.

The CDR3 region is CASSHRDGPPYEQYF. The CDR3 DNA reads TGTGCCAGCAGTCACCGGGACGGACCCCCATACGAGCAGTACTTC. The chain links TRBV7-9 to TRBJ2-7; D possibly uses TRBD1 or TRBD2 (5 bases each). The CDR3 length is 15 residues. Germline CDR1 SEHNR, CDR2 FQNEAQ (reference sequence). Trimming cost V 6 bases and J 4 bases, with 19 bases left between them.

The rearrangement joins TRBV7-9 to TRBJ2-1, with 12 nucleotides matching TRBD2. The junction had 18 bases not matched to a gene; V was cut back by 9 bases and J by 9 bases. The CDR3 totals 17 residues. The V gene's germline CDR1 is SEHNR and CDR2 FQNEAQ (reference sequence). Here the CDR3 DNA reads TGTGCCAGTCCGGGGACTAGCGGGCCCACTACCTTACCTGAGCAGTTCTTC. Translation gives CASPGTSGPTTLPEQFF.

The CDR3 nucleotides read TGTGCCAGCAGTGAATTTAGTCCCTCCTACGAGCAGTACTTC. This translates into CASSEFSPSYEQYF. This chain joins TRBV25-1 and TRBJ2-7; no firm D call. The CDR3 runs to 14 residues. Germline lookup yields CDR1 MGHDK and CDR2 SYGVNS. V gave up 1 base and J gave up 0 bases, with 7 bases separating them.

The chain joins TRBV29-1 to TRBJ2-7; 7 bases fit TRBD1. V was pared by 6 bases and J by 0 bases, with 8 bases of the junction left unmatched. The CDR3 is 14 amino acids. CDR1 SQVTM and CDR2 ANQGSEA come from the germline V gene. CDR3 sequence: CSVFTGTASYEQYF. The CDR3 bases are TGCAGCGTCTTTACCGGGACAGCCTCCTACGAGCAGTACTTC.

The chain uses TRBV7-2 and TRBJ2-1; D assignment may be TRBD1 or TRBD2 (5 bases each). V lost 5 bases to trimming and J lost 8 bases, with 7 bases between them. The length of the CDR3 is 11 residues. From germline, CDR1 is SGHTA and CDR2 FQGNSA. In nucleotides, the CDR3 is TGTGCCAGCAGCCCGGGGCATGAGCAGTTCTTC. This gives the protein CASSPGHEQFF. The variable domain in full, completed from reference TRBV7-2 and TRBJ2-1, reads GAGVSQSPSNKVTEKGKDVELRCDPISGHTALYWYRQSLGQGLEFLIYFQGNSAPDKSGLPSDRFSAERTGGSVSTLTIQRTQQEDSAVYLCASSPGHEQFFGPGTRLTVL.

The chain carries TRBV27 and TRBJ2-6, with D possibly being TRBD2 (5 bases). Germline V lookup: CDR1 MNHEY, CDR2 SMNVEV (reference sequence). The germline V and J ends were trimmed by 1 base and 0 bases, with 16 bases remaining between them. The CDR3 spans 19 residues. The CDR3 DNA is TGTGCCAGCAGTTTATTGGCCCCCGGACTTGACTCTGGGGCCAACGTCCTGACTTTC. This encodes CASSLLAPGLDSGANVLTF.

The V call is TRBV28, the J call TRBJ2-2, with TRBD2 identical over 13 bases. The CDR3 is 18 residues long. V lost 6 bases to trimming and J lost 3 bases; unmatched junction nucleotides: 10. Germline assignment: CDR1 MDHEN and CDR2 SYDVKM. CDR3 protein: CASRGLLAGGRDTGELFF. The CDR3 bases are TGTGCCAGCAGGGGCCTACTAGCGGGAGGGCGTGACACCGGGGAGCTGTTTTTT.

V is TRBV11-2 and J is TRBJ2-1; 8 positions match TRBD2. V trimming: 2 bases; J trimming: 4 bases; junction bases outside the gene matches: 7. The CDR3 contains 16 residues. CDR1 SGHAT and CDR2 FQNNGV come from the germline V gene. CDR3 in amino acids: CASSLSAGAGYNEQFF. The CDR3 DNA reads as TGTGCCAGCAGCTTATCAGCGGGAGCTGGGTACAATGAGCAGTTCTTC.

The chain carries TRBV19 and TRBJ2-7, with TRBD1 as a possible D gene (6 bases). Germline-derived CDR1 and CDR2 are LNHDA and SQIVND (reference sequence). This CDR3 comprises 14 residues. Deletions cut 5 bases from V and 2 bases from J, with 13 bases between. As DNA, the CDR3 is TGTGCCAGTAGTGAGACAGGTAGACCCTACGAGCAGTACTTC. Residues: CASSETGRPYEQYF.

The chain couples TRBV25-1 to TRBJ2-1; D not certain. There are 12 residues in the CDR3. V shed 0 bases and J shed 6 bases, with 3 bases lying between them. The germline V gene encodes CDR1 MGHDK and CDR2 SYGVNS. The CDR3 DNA reads as TGTGCCAGCAGTGAATATTTCAATGAGCAGTTCTTC. It specifies CASSEYFNEQFF.

The rearrangement joins TRBV30 to TRBJ1-5; D remains ambiguous. CDR1 and CDR2 from the germline V gene are GTSNPN and SVGIG (reference sequence). V was clipped by 0 bases and J by 8 bases, with 11 bases between them. This CDR3 contains 13 residues. The CDR3 DNA reads TGTGCCTGGAGTGTATGGGCCCAAGAGCCCCAGCATTTT. It codes for CAWSVWAQEPQHF.

The chain links TRBV28 to TRBJ2-7, with 9 bases aligning to TRBD2. CDR3 length equals 13 residues. CDR1 is MDHEN, CDR2 SYDVKM, per germline. With 6 bases clipped from V and 3 bases from J, the junction kept 3 bases outside the gene matches. The CDR3 DNA reads TGTGCCAGCAGCGCGGGGGGGGGCTACGAGCAGTACTTC. Translated, it gives CASSAGGGYEQYF.

Worth noting for this clone: Other nucleotide sequences in the sample specify the same CDR3. This chain links TRBV30 with TRBJ2-1; D remains ambiguous. The germline CDR1 and CDR2 sequences are GTSNPN and SVGIG (reference sequence). The CDR3 runs 11 residues. Trimming removed 0 bases from V and 7 bases from J, with 4 bases in between. CDR3: CAWSVGNEQFF. The DNA for the CDR3 is TGTGCCTGGAGTGTCGGGAATGAGCAGTTCTTC. The full variable domain, with the rest looked up from reference TRBV30 and TRBJ2-1, is SQTIHQWPATLVQPVGSPLSLECTVEGTSNPNLYWYRQAAGRGLQLLFYSVGIGQISSEVPQNLSASRPQDRQFILSSKKLLLSDSGFYLCAWSVGNEQFFGPGTRLTVL.

CDR3 loop: CASRREGTQYF. CDR3 coding DNA: TGCGCCAGCAGAAGGGAGGGGACCCAGTACTTC. V and J are TRBV5-1 and TRBJ2-5, with TRBD2 matching 7 bases. The germline V gene has CDR1 SGHRS and CDR2 YFSETQ. CDR3 length: 11 amino acids. After removal of 5 bases from V and 7 bases from J, the junction contained 2 bases not matched to a gene.